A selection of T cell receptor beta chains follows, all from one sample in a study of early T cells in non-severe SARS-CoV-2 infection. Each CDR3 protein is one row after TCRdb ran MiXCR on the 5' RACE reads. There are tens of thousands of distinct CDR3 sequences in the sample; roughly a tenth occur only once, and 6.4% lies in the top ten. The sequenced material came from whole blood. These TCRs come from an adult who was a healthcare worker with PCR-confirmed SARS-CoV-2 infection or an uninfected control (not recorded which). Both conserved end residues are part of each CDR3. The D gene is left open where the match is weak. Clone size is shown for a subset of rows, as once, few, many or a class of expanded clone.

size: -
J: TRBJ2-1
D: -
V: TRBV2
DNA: TGTGCCAGCAGTATAGAGGTTCGGGATGAGCAGTTCTTC
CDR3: CASSIEVRDEQFF

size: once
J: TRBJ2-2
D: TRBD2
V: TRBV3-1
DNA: TGTGCCAGCAGCCCCCCCAGCGGGATCCCTGGGGAGCTGTTTTTT
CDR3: CASSPPSGIPGELFF

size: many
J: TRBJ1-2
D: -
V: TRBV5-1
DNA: TGCGCCAGCACTATGTCAGGGGACGCCTATGGCTACACCTTC
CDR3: CASTMSGDAYGYTF

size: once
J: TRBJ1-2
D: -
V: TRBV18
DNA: TGTGCCAGCTCACCCGGAAGGGGGACACTCTATGGCTACACCTTC
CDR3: CASSPGRGTLYGYTF

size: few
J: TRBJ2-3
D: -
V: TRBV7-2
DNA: TGTGCCAGCAGCTTAGACTGGGTCACAGATACGCAGTATTTT
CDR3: CASSLDWVTDTQYF

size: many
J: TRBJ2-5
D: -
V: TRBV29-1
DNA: TGCAGCGGAGGGGAGGAGACCCAGTACTTC
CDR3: CSGGEETQYF

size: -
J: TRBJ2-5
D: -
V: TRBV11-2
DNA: TGTGCCAGCAGCTCCTGGGACCGAGAGACCCAGTACTTC
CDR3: CASSSWDRETQYF

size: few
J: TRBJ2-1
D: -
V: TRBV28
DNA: TGTGCCAGCAATATGGGAGACAATGAGCAGTTCTTC
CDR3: CASNMGDNEQFF

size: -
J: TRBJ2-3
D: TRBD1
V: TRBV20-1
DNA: TGCAGTGCTGGACAGGGGGCGAAAGATACGCAGTATTTT
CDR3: CSAGQGAKDTQYF

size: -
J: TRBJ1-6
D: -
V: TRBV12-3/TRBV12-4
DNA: TGTGCCAGCAGATCGACAGCCTCAAATTCACCCCTCCACTTT
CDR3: CASRSTASNSPLHF

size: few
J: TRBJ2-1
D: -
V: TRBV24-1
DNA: TGTGCCACCGGTCTCGGGGGTGAGCAGTTCTTC
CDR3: CATGLGGEQFF

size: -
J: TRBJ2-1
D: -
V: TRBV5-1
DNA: TGCGCCAGCAGCTTGGTAGTGTGGGAGGCCCCCTACAATGAGCAGTTCTTC
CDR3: CASSLVVWEAPYNEQFF

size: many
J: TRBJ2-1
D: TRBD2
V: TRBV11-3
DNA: TGTGCCAGCAGTCCTAGCGGGAGGGTCAATGAGCAGTTCTTC
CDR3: CASSPSGRVNEQFF

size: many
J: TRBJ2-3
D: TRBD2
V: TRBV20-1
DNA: TGCAGTGCTCGATTAGCGGGAGGGCCGGGAGATACGCAGTATTTT
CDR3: CSARLAGGPGDTQYF

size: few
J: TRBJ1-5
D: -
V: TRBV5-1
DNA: TGCGCCAGCAGCTTGGCCGGGCGCAACAATCAGCCCCAGCATTTT
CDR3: CASSLAGRNNQPQHF

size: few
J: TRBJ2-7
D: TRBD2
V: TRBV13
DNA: TGTGCCAGCAGCTTGGCGGGACTAGCCTTCCCCGAGCAGTACTTC
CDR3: CASSLAGLAFPEQYF

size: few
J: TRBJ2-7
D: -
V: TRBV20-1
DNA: TGCAGTGCTAGAGCCTCCAGTACGTGGGGCGAGCAGTACTTC
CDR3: CSARASSTWGEQYF

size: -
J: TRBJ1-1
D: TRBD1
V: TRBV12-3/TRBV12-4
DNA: TGTGCCAGCACCCTAGGGACAGGGGACCGGCGAGCTTTCTTT
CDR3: CASTLGTGDRRAFF

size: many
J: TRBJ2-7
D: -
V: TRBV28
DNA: TGTGCCAGCAGTTTCAACTCCTACGAGCAGTACTTC
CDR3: CASSFNSYEQYF

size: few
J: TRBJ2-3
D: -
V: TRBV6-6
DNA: TGTGCCAGCAGTTTGGGGTTTGCAGATACGCAGTATTTT
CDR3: CASSLGFADTQYF

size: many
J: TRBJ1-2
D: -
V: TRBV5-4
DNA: TGTGCCAGCAGCGATACAGTAAACTATGGCTACACCTTC
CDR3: CASSDTVNYGYTF

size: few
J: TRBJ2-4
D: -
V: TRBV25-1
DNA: TGTGCCAGCAGTGAATATGGATTAGCCAAAAACATTCAGTACTTC
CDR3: CASSEYGLAKNIQYF

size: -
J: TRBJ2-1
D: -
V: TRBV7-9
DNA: TGTGCCGTGGGGGTCAGCTCCTACAATGAGCAGTTCTTC
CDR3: CAVGVSSYNEQFF

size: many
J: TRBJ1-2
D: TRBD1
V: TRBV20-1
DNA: TGCAGTGCTGCCGGGACAGGGAGTTATCAAGGCTACACCTTC
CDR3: CSAAGTGSYQGYTF

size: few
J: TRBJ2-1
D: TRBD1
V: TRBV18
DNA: TGTGCCAGCTCACCTCGGACAGGGCCCTACAATGAGCAGTTCTTC
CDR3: CASSPRTGPYNEQFF

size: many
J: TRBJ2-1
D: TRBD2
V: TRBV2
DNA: TGTGCCAGCAGTGTGACGCTAGCGGGAGGGCCGAAAGATACCGAGCAGTTCTTC
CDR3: CASSVTLAGGPKDTEQFF

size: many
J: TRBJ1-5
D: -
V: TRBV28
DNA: TGTGCCAGCAGTTTAGGGTCGGGGGCCCAGCCCCAGCATTTT
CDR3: CASSLGSGAQPQHF

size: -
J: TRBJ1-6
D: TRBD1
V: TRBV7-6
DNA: TGTGCCAGCAGCTCGGACAGGGCAGGTTCACCCCTCCACTTT
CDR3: CASSSDRAGSPLHF

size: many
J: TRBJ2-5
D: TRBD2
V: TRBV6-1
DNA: TGTGCCAGCAGTGCTGCTAGCGGGAGTCCCGTCCAAGAGACCCAGTACTTC
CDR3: CASSAASGSPVQETQYF

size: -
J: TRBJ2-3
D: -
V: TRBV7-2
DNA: TGTGCCAGCAGCCCCTTTCCCGAGAGGGCCACAGATACGCAGTATTTT
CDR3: CASSPFPERATDTQYF

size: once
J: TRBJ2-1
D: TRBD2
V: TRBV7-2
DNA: TGTGCCAGCAGCAAATGGACTAGCGGGAATGAGCAGTTCTTC
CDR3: CASSKWTSGNEQFF

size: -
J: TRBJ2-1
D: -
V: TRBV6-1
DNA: TGTGCCAGCTCTTTATCTATTAGCTCCTACAATGAGCAGTTCTTC
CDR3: CASSLSISSYNEQFF

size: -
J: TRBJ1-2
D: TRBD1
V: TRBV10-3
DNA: TGTGCCATCAGTCCCAGGGGGACAGAGGGTGGCTACACCTTC
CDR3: CAISPRGTEGGYTF

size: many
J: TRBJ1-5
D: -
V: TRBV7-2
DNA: TGTGCCAGCAGCTACCCCGATCAGCCCCAGCATTTT
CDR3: CASSYPDQPQHF

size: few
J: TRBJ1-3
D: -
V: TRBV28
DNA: TGTGCCAGCAGTTCTACACCAGGGGCTGGAAACACCATATATTTT
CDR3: CASSSTPGAGNTIYF

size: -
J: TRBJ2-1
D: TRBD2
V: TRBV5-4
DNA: TGTGCCAGCAGCTTGACTAGCGGGAGTCCCAATGAGCAGTTCTTC
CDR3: CASSLTSGSPNEQFF

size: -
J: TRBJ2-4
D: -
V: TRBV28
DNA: TGTGCCAGCAGTTTAGGCGAGTTAGCCAAAAACATTCAGTACTTC
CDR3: CASSLGELAKNIQYF

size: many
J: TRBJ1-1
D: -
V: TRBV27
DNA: TGTGCCAGCCGACAGTCTGGCGGCCACACTGAAGCTTTCTTT
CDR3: CASRQSGGHTEAFF

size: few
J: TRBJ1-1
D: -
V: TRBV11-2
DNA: TGTGCCAGCAGCTTAGACGCCGGCAACAGGAACACTGAAGCTTTCTTT
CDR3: CASSLDAGNRNTEAFF

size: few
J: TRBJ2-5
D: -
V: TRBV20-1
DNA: TGCAGTGCTAGGGGCGGATGGGAGACCCAGTACTTC
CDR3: CSARGGWETQYF

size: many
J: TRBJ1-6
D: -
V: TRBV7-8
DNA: TGTGCCAGCAGCTTAGAGGGGACTAATTCACCCCTCCACTTT
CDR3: CASSLEGTNSPLHF

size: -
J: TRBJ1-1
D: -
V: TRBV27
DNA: TGTGCCAGCAGTTCCAGGTCTGAAGCTTTCTTT
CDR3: CASSSRSEAFF

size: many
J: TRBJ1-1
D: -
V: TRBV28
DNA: TGTGCCAGCAGCCGCGTCGGGGCGACTGAAGCTTTCTTT
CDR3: CASSRVGATEAFF

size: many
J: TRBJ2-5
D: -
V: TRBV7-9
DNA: TGTGCCAGCAGCTTAGCGCTAGAGACCCAGTACTTC
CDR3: CASSLALETQYF